The next 23 T cell receptor beta chains were all read from a single sample in a study of Ad26.COV2.S vaccination and SARS-CoV-2 variants. Regarding treatment: some 20 received Ad26.COV2.S at low or high dose, single or two shots; roughly five received placebo; per-sample allocation not given. The study sampled participants on day 63 after the first vaccine or placebo injection. Sequenced by immunoSEQ multiplex PCR; TCRdb stores in-frame clones only, minus some. In the table there are under 550,000 clones, roughly 90% of which are singletons. The sequences come from peripheral blood, collected in a trial of Ad26.COV2.S vaccine versus placebo. The receptors stem from a person aged 18 to 59 who received the Ad26.COV2.S COVID-19 vaccine or a placebo.

J is TRBJ2-1 and V is TRBV10-3; 13 positions match TRBD2. Germline CDR1 ENHRY, CDR2 SYGVKD. The CDR3 totals 18 residues. The V gene end was trimmed by 3 bases and the J gene end by 4 bases; junction bases not matched to a gene: 9. CDR3 bases: TGTGCCATCAGTGATAGGGGGACTAGCGGGACGCTATACAATGAGCAGTTCTTC. Its protein product is CAISDRGTSGTLYNEQFF.

This clone came up once. V and J are TRBV30 and TRBJ2-7; tentatively, D is TRBD2 (6 bases). V lost 3 bases, J lost 3 bases, and 12 bases lay in between. The CDR3 extends over 13 amino acids. Germline CDR1 reads GTSNPN; CDR2 reads SVGIG (reference sequence). This chain's CDR3 is CAWRDIGSYEQYF. The CDR3 DNA sequence: TGTGCCTGGAGAGATATCGGGAGCTACGAGCAGTACTTC.

This clone was observed a few times. The rearrangement joins TRBV7-8 to TRBJ2-7; tentative D call: TRBD2 (5 bases). Germline V gene data show CDR1 as SGHVS and CDR2 as FQNEAQ. Trimming left V 2 bases short and J 5 bases short, with 10 bases between. There are 13 residues in the CDR3. The CDR3: CASSLLRAHEQYF. Here the CDR3 DNA reads TGTGCCAGCAGCTTATTGAGGGCCCACGAGCAGTACTTC. Together with reference TRBV7-8 and TRBJ2-7, the CDR3 gives the full variable domain: GAGVSQSPRYKVAKRGQDVALRCDPISGHVSLFWYQQALGQGPEFLTYFQNEAQLDKSGLPSDRFFAERPEGSVSTLKIQRTQQEDSAVYLCASSLLRAHEQYFGPGTRLTVT.

The chain is built from TRBV2 and TRBJ2-1; D possibly corresponds to TRBD1 (6 bases). CDR3 length equals 13 residues. The V gene's germline CDR1 is SNHLY and CDR2 FYNNEI. With 2 bases removed from V and 15 bases from J, the gap between germline ends came to 17 bases. CDR3 sequence (DNA): TGTGCCAGCAGTGAAAGTGGACAGACTTTCGCGTTCTTC. Encoded protein: CASSESGQTFAFF.

The V call is TRBV25-1, the J call TRBJ2-1; D assignment may be TRBD1 or TRBD2 (6 bases each). The germline gives CDR1 MGHDK, CDR2 SYGVNS. V lost 6 bases and J lost 2, with 14 bases in between. This CDR3 is built from 15 residues. The CDR3 DNA is TGTGCCAGCAGCGTAGGGGGGACGCCCTACAATGAGCAGTTCTTC. Amino acid sequence: CASSVGGTPYNEQFF.

The chain uses TRBV30 and TRBJ2-3; D is undetermined. Trimming took off 3 bases at V and 1 base at J, with 14 bases between the two ends. The CDR3 extends over 15 amino acids. The V gene's germline CDR1 is GTSNPN and CDR2 SVGIG (reference sequence). The CDR3 nucleotides are TGTGCCTGGAGATTTGGCGTTGGAGGCACAGATACGCAGTATTTT. It is translated as CAWRFGVGGTDTQYF.

The gene calls are TRBV30 and TRBJ2-7; 7 bases are a match to TRBD2. J gave up 2 bases and V 5 bases, and 9 bases lay outside the gene matches. The CDR3 runs 14 residues. Germline lookup yields CDR1 GTSNPN and CDR2 SVGIG (reference sequence). The CDR3 reads CAWGPGGGTYEQYF. Written as DNA, the CDR3 is TGTGCCTGGGGACCGGGCGGGGGAACCTACGAGCAGTACTTC.

This chain connects TRBV5-1 to TRBJ2-3; 10 nucleotides match TRBD2. V was clipped by 4 bases and J by 1 base; unmatched bases: 6. The germline CDR1 and CDR2 sequences are SGHRS and YFSETQ. The length of the CDR3 is 16 residues. Here the CDR3 DNA reads TGCGCCAGCAGCCCCCCCGGGACTAGCGGCACAGATACGCAGTATTTT. Protein product: CASSPPGTSGTDTQYF.

A remark on this clone: The identical CDR3 is also encoded by other nucleotide sequences in the sample. The chain couples TRBV6-5 to TRBJ1-2, with 7 nucleotides matching TRBD1. V shed 5 bases and J 3 bases; nucleotides not matched to a gene: 3. The CDR3 loop spans 13 amino acids. Germline V gene sequence: CDR1 MNHEY, CDR2 SVGAGI. The CDR3 is CASSRTGDYGYTF. The CDR3 DNA reads as TGTGCCAGCAGTAGGACAGGCGACTATGGCTACACCTTC.

J is TRBJ2-3 and V is TRBV28; the D is unclear. This CDR3 spans 13 amino acids. Trimming removed 4 bases at V and 0 bases at J, with 5 bases between. From germline, CDR1 is MDHEN and CDR2 SYDVKM. The CDR3 sequence: CASSSSSTDTQYF. CDR3 in DNA: TGTGCCAGCAGTTCCTCTAGCACAGATACGCAGTATTTT. Drawing the rest from reference TRBV28 and TRBJ2-3, the complete variable domain is DVKVTQSSRYLVKRTGEKVFLECVQDMDHENMFWYRQDPGLGLRLIYFSYDVKMKEKGDIPEGYSVSREKKERFSLILESASTNQTSMYLCASSSSSTDTQYFGPGTRLTVL.

The chain uses TRBV28 and TRBJ2-3; TRBD2 matches 13 bases. With 9 bases clipped from V and 8 bases from J, the junction kept 11 bases outside the gene matches. Germline CDR1 MDHEN, CDR2 SYDVKM. The CDR3 consists of 15 residues. CDR3 sequence reads: CASSPGLAGAGTQYF. In DNA form, the CDR3 reads TGTGCCAGTAGCCCCGGACTAGCGGGAGCAGGTACGCAGTATTTT. The complete variable domain, with remaining parts taken from reference TRBV28 and TRBJ2-3, reads DVKVTQSSRYLVKRTGEKVFLECVQDMDHENMFWYRQDPGLGLRLIYFSYDVKMKEKGDIPEGYSVSREKKERFSLILESASTNQTSMYLCASSPGLAGAGTQYFGPGTRLTVL.

The chain recombines TRBV6-1 with TRBJ2-7, with D unresolved. The CDR3 consists of 11 residues. Germline V gene lookup returns CDR1 MNHNS and CDR2 SASEGT. Trimming took 1 base from V and 11 from J, leaving 9 bases between them. The DNA for the CDR3 is TGTGCCAGCAGTGAAGGTTATGGAGAGTACTTC. It codes for CASSEGYGEYF.

The chain uses TRBV20-1 and TRBJ1-2; no reliable D call. The length of the CDR3 is 11 residues. Germline V lookup: CDR1 DFQATT, CDR2 SNEGSKA (reference sequence). V was pared by 6 bases and J by 8 bases, with 13 bases between. The CDR3 nucleotides are TGCAGTGCCCCCCTGATGGGAGGCTACACCTTC. It is translated as CSAPLMGGYTF.

The sample holds many counts of this clone. The gene calls are TRBV28 and TRBJ1-2, with TRBD1 identical over 9 bases. The germline gives CDR1 MDHEN, CDR2 SYDVKM. The CDR3 is 14 amino acids. The V segment lost 5 bases and the J segment 2 bases; nucleotides outside the gene matches: 3. CDR3 residues: CASSHGQGNYGYTF. The CDR3 DNA follows: TGTGCCAGCAGTCACGGACAGGGGAACTATGGCTACACCTTC.

The chain has TRBV20-1 and TRBJ2-3; D may be TRBD2 (5 bases). Germline CDR1 reads DFQATT; CDR2 reads SNEGSKA (reference sequence). This CDR3 has 14 residues. V dropped 3 bases and J dropped 2 bases, with 12 bases sitting between them. The CDR3 bases are TGCAGTGCTAGTCGAGCGGAGTCCACAGATACGCAGTATTTT. This gives the protein CSASRAESTDTQYF.

V usage is TRBV29-1 and J usage is TRBJ2-1; TRBD1 is a possible D gene (6 bases). CDR1 and CDR2 (germline): SQVTM, ANQGSEA. The germline V and J ends were trimmed by 3 bases and 1 base, with 10 bases remaining between them. This CDR3 has 14 amino acids. The CDR3 DNA is TGCAGCGTTGAGCGGCAGGGGTCCTACAATGAGCAGTTCTTC. Its translation is CSVERQGSYNEQFF.

The chain uses TRBV11-2 and TRBJ2-1, with TRBD1 identical over 8 bases. With 4 bases clipped from V and 6 bases from J, the junction kept 8 bases outside the gene matches. The V gene's germline CDR1 is SGHAT and CDR2 FQNNGV. The length of the CDR3 is 15 residues. CDR3: CASSSWTGKSNEQFF. DNA for the CDR3: TGTGCCAGCAGCTCCTGGACAGGGAAATCCAATGAGCAGTTCTTC.

The rearrangement joins TRBV7-6 to TRBJ2-1; D is possibly TRBD1 or TRBD2 (7 bases each). With 1 base removed from V and 6 bases from J, the gap between germline ends came to 13 bases. This CDR3 has 15 residues. Germline lookup yields CDR1 SGHVS and CDR2 FNYEAQ. CDR3 sequence: CASSLGQGGANEQFF. DNA for the CDR3: TGTGCCAGCAGCTTAGGGCAGGGGGGGGCCAATGAGCAGTTCTTC.

Remarks on this clone: Distinct nucleotide sequences in the sample also encode this CDR3. The chain has TRBV5-1 and TRBJ2-5, with a possible D match to TRBD1 (6 bases). Deletions cut 0 bases from V and 3 bases from J, with 6 bases between. Germline lookup yields CDR1 SGHRS and CDR2 YFSETQ. The CDR3 is made up of 13 amino acids. In nucleotides, the CDR3 is TGCGCCAGCAGCTTGGAGGGGGAAGAGACCCAGTACTTC. The encoded protein is CASSLEGEETQYF.

The rearrangement uses TRBV19 and TRBJ2-7, with 10 bases fitting TRBD2. V lost 5 bases to trimming and J lost 6 bases; unmatched junction nucleotides: 7. The CDR3 sequence is 14 residues long. CDR1 is LNHDA and CDR2 is SQIVND in the germline V gene (reference sequence). The DNA for the CDR3 is TGTGCCAGTAGTTTGGGCCTAGCGGGAGTCGAGCAGTACTTC. Translated: CASSLGLAGVEQYF.

Note on this clone: Different DNA sequences within this sample yield the same CDR3. The chain carries TRBV9 and TRBJ2-1, with D perhaps matching TRBD2 (5 bases). The length of the CDR3 is 14 residues. Per the germline V gene, CDR1 is SGDLS and CDR2 is YYNGEE. The V gene lost 4 bases and the J gene lost 2 bases, with 10 bases spanning the gap. For the CDR3, the DNA is TGTGCCAGCAGCTCCGCGGGTACCTACAATGAGCAGTTCTTC. Translating it yields CASSSAGTYNEQFF.

CDR3 loop: CASSWSGTGDYGYTF. CDR3 DNA sequence: TGTGCCAGCAGCTGGTCCGGGACAGGGGACTATGGCTACACCTTC. The genes are TRBV5-5 and TRBJ1-2; 10 bases map to TRBD1. CDR1 and CDR2 (germline): SGHKS, YYEKEE (reference sequence). Losses at the gene ends were 3 bases for V and 3 bases for J; bases not matched to a gene: 5. CDR3 length: 15 residues.

The rearrangement joins TRBV11-1 to TRBJ1-6; D might be TRBD1 (5 bases). The CDR3 is 16 residues long. CDR1 and CDR2 (germline): SGHAT, FQDESV (reference sequence). V lost 3 bases to trimming and J lost 7 bases, with 16 bases between them. The CDR3 coding sequence is TGTGCCAGCAGCTTGGGGCACGTGGGGAAAAATTCACCCCTCCACTTT. Its translation: CASSLGHVGKNSPLHF.